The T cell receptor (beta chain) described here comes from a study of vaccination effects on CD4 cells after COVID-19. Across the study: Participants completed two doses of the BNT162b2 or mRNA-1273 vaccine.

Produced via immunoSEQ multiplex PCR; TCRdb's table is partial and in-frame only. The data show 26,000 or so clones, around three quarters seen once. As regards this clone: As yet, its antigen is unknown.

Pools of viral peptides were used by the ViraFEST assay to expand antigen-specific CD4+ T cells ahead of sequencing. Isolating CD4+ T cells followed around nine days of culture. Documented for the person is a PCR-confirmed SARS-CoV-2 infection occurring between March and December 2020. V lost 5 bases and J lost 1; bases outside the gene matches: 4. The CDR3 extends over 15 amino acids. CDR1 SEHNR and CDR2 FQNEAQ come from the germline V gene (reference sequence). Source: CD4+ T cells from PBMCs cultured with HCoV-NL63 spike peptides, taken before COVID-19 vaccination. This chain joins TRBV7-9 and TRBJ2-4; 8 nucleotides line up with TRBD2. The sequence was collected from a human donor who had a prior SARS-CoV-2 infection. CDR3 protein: CASSPASGAKNIQYF. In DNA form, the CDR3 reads TGTGCCAGCAGCCCAGCTAGCGGGGCCAAAAACATTCAGTACTTC. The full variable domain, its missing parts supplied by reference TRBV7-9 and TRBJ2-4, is DTGVSQNPRHKITKRGQNVTFRCDPISEHNRLYWYRQTLGQGPEFLTYFQNEAQLEKSRLLSDRFSAERPKGSFSTLEIQRTEQGDSAMYLCASSPASGAKNIQYFGAGTRLSVL.